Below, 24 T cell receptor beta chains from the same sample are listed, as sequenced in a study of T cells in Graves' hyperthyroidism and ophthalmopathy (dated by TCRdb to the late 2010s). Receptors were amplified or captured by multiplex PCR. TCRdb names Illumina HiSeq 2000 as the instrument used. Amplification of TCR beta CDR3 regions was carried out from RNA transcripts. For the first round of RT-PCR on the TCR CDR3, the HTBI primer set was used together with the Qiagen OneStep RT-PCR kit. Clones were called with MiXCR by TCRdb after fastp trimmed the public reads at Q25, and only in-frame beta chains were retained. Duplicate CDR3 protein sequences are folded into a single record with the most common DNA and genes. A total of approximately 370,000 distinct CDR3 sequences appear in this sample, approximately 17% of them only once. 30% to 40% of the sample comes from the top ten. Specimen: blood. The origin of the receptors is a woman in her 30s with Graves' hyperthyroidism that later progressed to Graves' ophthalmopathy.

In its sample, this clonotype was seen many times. The CDR3 bases are TGTGCCTGGAGTGTACCTCCCTCCGTTGAGCAGTTCTTC. Translating gives CAWSVPPSVEQFF. The chain recombines TRBV30 with TRBJ2-1; no definite D call. The CDR3 length is 13 residues. V was clipped by 0 bases and J by 9 bases, with 12 bases between them. Germline V gene data show CDR1 as GTSNPN and CDR2 as SVGIG (reference sequence).

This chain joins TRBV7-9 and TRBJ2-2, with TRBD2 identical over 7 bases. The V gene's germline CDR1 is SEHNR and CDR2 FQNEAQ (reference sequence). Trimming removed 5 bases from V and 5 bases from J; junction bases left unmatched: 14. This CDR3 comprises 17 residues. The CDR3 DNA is TGTGCCAGCAGCGGGTCGCGGGGGAGTACCGTAACCGGGGAGCTGTTTTTT. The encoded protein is CASSGSRGSTVTGELFF.

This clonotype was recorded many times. The CDR3 coding sequence is TGTGCCAGCAGTTTGACATTGAGTGGCAATCAGCCCCAGCATTTT. This codes for CASSLTLSGNQPQHF. This chain uses TRBV27 with TRBJ1-5; D ambiguous. CDR3 length: 15 amino acids. From germline, CDR1 is MNHEY and CDR2 SMNVEV (reference sequence). V lost 3 bases to trimming and J lost 2 bases, with 11 bases between them.

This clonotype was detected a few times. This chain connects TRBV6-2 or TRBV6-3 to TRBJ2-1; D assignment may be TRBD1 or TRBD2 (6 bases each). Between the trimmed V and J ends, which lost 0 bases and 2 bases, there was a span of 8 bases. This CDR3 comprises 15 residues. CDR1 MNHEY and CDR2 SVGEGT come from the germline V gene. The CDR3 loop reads CASSYSGGPYNEQFF. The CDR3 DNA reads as TGTGCCAGCAGTTACTCCGGGGGCCCCTACAATGAGCAGTTCTTC.

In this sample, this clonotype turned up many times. The CDR3 loop is CSASIPGPIGEQFF. For the CDR3, the DNA is TGCAGTGCAAGTATCCCTGGGCCTATAGGTGAGCAGTTCTTC. The chain carries TRBV20-1 and TRBJ2-1, with D unclear. The length of the CDR3 is 14 residues. V shed 6 bases and J shed 9 bases, with 21 bases lying between them. Germline V gene data show CDR1 as DFQATT and CDR2 as SNEGSKA (reference sequence).

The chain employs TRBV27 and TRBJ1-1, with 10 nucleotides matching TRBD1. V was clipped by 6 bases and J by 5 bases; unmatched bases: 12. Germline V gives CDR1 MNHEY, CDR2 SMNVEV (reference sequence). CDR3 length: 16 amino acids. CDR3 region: CASRAMTGGAGTEAFF. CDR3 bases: TGTGCCAGCAGGGCTATGACAGGGGGCGCGGGAACTGAAGCTTTCTTT.

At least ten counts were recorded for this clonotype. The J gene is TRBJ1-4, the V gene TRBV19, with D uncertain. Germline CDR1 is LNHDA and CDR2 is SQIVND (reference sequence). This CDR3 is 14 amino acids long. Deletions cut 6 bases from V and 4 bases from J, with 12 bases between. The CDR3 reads CASSPDGLNEKLFF. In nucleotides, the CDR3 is TGTGCCAGTAGCCCGGACGGACTTAATGAAAAACTGTTTTTT.

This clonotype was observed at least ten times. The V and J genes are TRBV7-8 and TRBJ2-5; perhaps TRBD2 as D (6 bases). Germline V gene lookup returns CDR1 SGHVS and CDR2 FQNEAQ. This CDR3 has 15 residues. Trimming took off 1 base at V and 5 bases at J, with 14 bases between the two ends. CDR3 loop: CASSLGLAPEETQYF. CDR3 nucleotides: TGTGCCAGCAGCTTAGGTCTAGCGCCAGAGGAGACCCAGTACTTC.

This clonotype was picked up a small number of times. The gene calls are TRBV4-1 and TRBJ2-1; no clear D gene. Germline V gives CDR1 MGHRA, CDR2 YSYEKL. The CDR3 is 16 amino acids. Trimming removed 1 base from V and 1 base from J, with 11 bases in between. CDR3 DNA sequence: TGCGCCAGCAGCCAAGTCAGGCATTTGTCCTACAATGAGCAGTTCTTC. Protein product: CASSQVRHLSYNEQFF.

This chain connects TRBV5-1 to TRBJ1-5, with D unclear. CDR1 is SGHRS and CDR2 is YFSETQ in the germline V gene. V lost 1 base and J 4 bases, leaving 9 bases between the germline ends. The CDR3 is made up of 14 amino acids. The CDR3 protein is CASSLNGINQPQHF. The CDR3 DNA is TGCGCCAGCAGCTTGAATGGGATAAATCAGCCCCAGCATTTT.

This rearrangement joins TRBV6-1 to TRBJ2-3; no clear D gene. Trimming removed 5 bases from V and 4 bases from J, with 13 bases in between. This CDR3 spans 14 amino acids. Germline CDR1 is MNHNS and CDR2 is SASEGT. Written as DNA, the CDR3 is TGTGCCAGCAGTTCGTTCTATGGGCCAGATACGCAGTATTTT. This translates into CASSSFYGPDTQYF.

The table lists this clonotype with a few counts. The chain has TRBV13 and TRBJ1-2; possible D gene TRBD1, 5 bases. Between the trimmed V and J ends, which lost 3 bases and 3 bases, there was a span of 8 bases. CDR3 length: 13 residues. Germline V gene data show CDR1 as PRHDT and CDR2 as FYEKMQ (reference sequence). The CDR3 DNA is TGTGCCAGCAGCTTGGGACCGGACTATGGCTACACCTTC. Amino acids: CASSLGPDYGYTF. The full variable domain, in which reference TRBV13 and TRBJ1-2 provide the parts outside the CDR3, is AAGVIQSPRHLIKEKRETATLKCYPIPRHDTVYWYQQGPGQDPQFLISFYEKMQSDKGSIPDRFSAQQFSDYHSELNMSSLELGDSALYFCASSLGPDYGYTFGSGTRLTVV.

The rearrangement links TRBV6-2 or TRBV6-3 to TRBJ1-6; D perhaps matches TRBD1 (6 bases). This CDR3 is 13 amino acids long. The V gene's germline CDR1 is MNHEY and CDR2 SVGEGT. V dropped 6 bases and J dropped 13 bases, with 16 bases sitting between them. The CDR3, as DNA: TGTGCCAGCAGACAGGGTAGCCCTGGCCCCCTCCACTTT. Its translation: CASRQGSPGPLHF.

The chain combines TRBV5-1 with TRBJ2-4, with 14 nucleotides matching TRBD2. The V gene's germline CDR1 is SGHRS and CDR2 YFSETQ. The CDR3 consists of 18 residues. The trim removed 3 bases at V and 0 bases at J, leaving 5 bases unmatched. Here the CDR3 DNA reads TGCGCCAGCAGCTCGGGACTAGCGGGGGAGCTAGCCAAAAACATTCAGTACTTC. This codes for CASSSGLAGELAKNIQYF. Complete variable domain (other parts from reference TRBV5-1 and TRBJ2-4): KAGVTQTPRYLIKTRGQQVTLSCSPISGHRSVSWYQQTPGQGLQFLFEYFSETQRNKGNFPGRFSGRQFSNSRSEMNVSTLELGDSALYLCASSSGLAGELAKNIQYFGAGTRLSVL.

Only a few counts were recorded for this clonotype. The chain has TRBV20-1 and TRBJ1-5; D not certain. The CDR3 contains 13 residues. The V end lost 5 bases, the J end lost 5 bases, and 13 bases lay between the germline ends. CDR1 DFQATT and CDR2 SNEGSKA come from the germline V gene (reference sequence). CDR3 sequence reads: CSAVGEADQPQHF. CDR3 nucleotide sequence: TGCAGTGCTGTTGGGGAAGCGGATCAGCCCCAGCATTTT.

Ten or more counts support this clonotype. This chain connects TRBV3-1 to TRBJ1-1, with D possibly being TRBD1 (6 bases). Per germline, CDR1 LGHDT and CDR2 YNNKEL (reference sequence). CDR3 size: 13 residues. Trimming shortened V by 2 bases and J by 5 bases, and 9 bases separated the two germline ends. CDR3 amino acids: CASSQRGETEAFF. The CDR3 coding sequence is TGTGCCAGCAGCCAAAGGGGGGAAACTGAAGCTTTCTTT.

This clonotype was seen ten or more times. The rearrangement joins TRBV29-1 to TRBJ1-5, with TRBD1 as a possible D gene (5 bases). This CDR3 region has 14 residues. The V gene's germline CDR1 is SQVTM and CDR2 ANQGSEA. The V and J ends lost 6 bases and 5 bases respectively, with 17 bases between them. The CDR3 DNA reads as TGCAGCGTCGCCGGGGGAACCGAGGATCAGCCCCAGCATTTT. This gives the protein CSVAGGTEDQPQHF.

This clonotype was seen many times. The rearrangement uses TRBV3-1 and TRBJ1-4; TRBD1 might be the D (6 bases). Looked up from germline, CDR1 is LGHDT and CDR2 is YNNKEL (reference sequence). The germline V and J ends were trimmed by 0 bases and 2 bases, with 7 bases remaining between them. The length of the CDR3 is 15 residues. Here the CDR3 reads CASSQEGGTNEKLFF. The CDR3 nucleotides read TGTGCCAGCAGCCAAGAAGGGGGGACTAATGAAAAACTGTTTTTT.

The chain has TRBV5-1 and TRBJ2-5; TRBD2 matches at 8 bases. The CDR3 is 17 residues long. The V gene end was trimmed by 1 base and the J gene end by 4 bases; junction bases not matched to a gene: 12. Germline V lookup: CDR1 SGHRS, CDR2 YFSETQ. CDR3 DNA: TGCGCCAGCAGCTTGACAGGGTTCCGGCTAGCGGGAGAGACCCAGTACTTC. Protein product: CASSLTGFRLAGETQYF.

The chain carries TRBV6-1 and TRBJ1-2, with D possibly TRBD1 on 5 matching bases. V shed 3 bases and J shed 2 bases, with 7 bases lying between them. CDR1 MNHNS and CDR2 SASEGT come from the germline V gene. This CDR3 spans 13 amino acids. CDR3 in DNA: TGTGCCAGCAGTGAGACAGAAAACTATGGCTACACCTTC. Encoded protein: CASSETENYGYTF.

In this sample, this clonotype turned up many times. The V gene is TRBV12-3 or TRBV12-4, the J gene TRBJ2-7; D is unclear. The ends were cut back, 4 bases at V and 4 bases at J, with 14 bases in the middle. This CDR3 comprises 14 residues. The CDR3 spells CASSSSLVRYEQYF. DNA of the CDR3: TGTGCCAGCAGTTCGTCCCTAGTACGGTACGAGCAGTACTTC.

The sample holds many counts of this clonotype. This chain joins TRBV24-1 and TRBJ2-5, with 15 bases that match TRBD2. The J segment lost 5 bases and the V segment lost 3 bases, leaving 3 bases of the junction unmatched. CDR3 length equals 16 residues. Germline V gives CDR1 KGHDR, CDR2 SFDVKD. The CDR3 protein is CATSDSGTSGRETQYF. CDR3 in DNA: TGTGCCACCAGTGATAGTGGGACTAGCGGGAGGGAGACCCAGTACTTC.

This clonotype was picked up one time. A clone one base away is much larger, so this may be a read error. The CDR3 nucleotides read TGTGCCAGCTCCTCGTCGGACCCCTACGAGCAGTACTTC. As protein: CASSSSDPYEQYF. The chain links TRBV3-1 to TRBJ2-7; unclear D gene. This CDR3 has 13 residues. The germline V gene encodes CDR1 LGHDT and CDR2 YNNKEL (reference sequence). The V and J ends lost 8 bases and 2 bases respectively, with 13 bases between them.

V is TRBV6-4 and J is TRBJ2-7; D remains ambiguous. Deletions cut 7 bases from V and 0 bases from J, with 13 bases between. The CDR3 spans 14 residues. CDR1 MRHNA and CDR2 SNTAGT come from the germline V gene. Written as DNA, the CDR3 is TGTGCCAGCATATTAGACACCTACTCCTACGAGCAGTACTTC. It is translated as CASILDTYSYEQYF.